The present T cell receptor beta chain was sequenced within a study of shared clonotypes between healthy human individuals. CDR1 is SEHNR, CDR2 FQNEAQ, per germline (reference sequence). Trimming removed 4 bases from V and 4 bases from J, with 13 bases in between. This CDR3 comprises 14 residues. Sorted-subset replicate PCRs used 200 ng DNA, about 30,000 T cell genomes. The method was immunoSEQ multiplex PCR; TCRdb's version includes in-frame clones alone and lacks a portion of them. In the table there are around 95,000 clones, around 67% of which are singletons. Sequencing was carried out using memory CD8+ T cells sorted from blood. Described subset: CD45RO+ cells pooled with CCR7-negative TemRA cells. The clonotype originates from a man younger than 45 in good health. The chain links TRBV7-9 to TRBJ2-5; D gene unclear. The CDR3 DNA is TGTGCCAGCAGCTCTTGGAGTACGGGAGAGACCCAGTACTTC. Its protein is CASSSWSTGETQYF.